This T cell receptor (beta chain) was identified in a study of T cell clonotyping in hematopoietic cell transplantation. This table comes from immunoSEQ multiplex PCR, and its TCRdb copy is limited to in-frame clones, with some not included. The table shows 7,500 to 8,500 clones, with 66% occurring only once. The V end lost 0 bases, the J end lost 4 bases, and 12 bases lay between the germline ends. The CDR3 extends over 15 amino acids. The V gene's germline CDR1 is SGHDN and CDR2 FVKESK. The sequences come from peripheral blood mononuclear cells, collected 100 days after allogeneic stem cell transplant. This TCR came from a male patient aged 55 to 69 who had an allogeneic stem cell transplant from an unrelated donor, so the T cells may come from the graft donor. Some clones in this sample may be carry-over from other donors' samples. The genes are TRBV14 and TRBJ1-2, with unresolved D. The CDR3, as DNA: TGTGCCAGCAGCCAAGACGGAGGGAGCTTCTATGGCTACACCTTC. As protein: CASSQDGGSFYGYTF.